Each of the 4 T cell receptor beta chains below was sequenced from the same sample in a study of blood T cell repertoires in COVID-19. Assay used: immunoSEQ multiplex PCR; TCRdb lists only in-frame clones, some missing. The sample carries around 70,000 clones, about four fifths recorded once. The sequencing sample was made of peripheral blood. These receptors all stem from a woman in her 70s with acute or convalescent COVID-19.

CDR3 loop: CASSPGRGARVAFF. The CDR3 DNA reads as TGTGCCAGCAGTCCCGGACGGGGGGCCAGAGTGGCTTTCTTT. This chain connects TRBV28 to TRBJ1-1; tentative D call: TRBD1 (6 bases). The CDR3 runs to 14 residues. The germline V gene encodes CDR1 MDHEN and CDR2 SYDVKM. V was cut by 5 bases and J by 11 bases, with 21 bases left in between.

The genes are TRBV28 and TRBJ2-3; 11 bases are shared with TRBD2. Germline V gives CDR1 MDHEN, CDR2 SYDVKM. After removal of 5 bases from V and 6 bases from J, the junction contained 7 bases not matched to a gene. CDR3 length: 15 residues. The DNA of the CDR3 is TGTGCCAGCAGTCCCCTTACTAGCGGGAGTGATACGCAGTATTTT. This encodes CASSPLTSGSDTQYF. The full variable domain, with the rest looked up from reference TRBV28 and TRBJ2-3, is DVKVTQSSRYLVKRTGEKVFLECVQDMDHENMFWYRQDPGLGLRLIYFSYDVKMKEKGDIPEGYSVSREKKERFSLILESASTNQTSMYLCASSPLTSGSDTQYFGPGTRLTVL.

The rearrangement uses TRBV10-3 and TRBJ2-1, with 11 bases matching TRBD2. The CDR3 extends over 15 amino acids. V was clipped by 10 bases and J by 8 bases; unmatched bases: 13. Germline CDR1 ENHRY, CDR2 SYGVKD. CDR3 nucleotide sequence: TGTGCCACGACGGCTCTAGCGGGAGGAGACGATGAGCAGTTCTTC. Its protein is CATTALAGGDDEQFF.

The chain recombines TRBV5-4 with TRBJ1-2; D remains ambiguous. In germline, CDR1 is SGHNT, CDR2 YYREEE (reference sequence). The CDR3 length is 14 residues. V was trimmed by 5 bases and J by 2 bases, leaving 13 bases between them. The CDR3 loop reads CASSLNGQNYGYTF. The DNA for the CDR3 is TGTGCCAGCAGTTTAAATGGGCAGAACTATGGCTACACCTTC.